This TCR delta chain was found in a study of gamma-delta T cells after stem cell transplantation. TCRdb reprocessed the RT-PCR reads using CATT. There are approximately 1,500 delta-chain clones in the sample; under 8.5% occur only once, and approximately 50% lies in the top ten. About this clone itself: Just one base apart from a much larger clone, this may be a read error. Other DNA sequences of this sample code for an identical CDR3.

Per germline, CDR1 GEAIGNYY and CDR2 EKD. The CDR3 runs 18 residues. The germline V and J ends were trimmed by 0 bases and 0 bases, with 11 bases remaining between them. Input material: gamma-delta T cells. This clonotype originated in a human donor. It is not recorded whose cells these are; they may come from a transplant donor. V gene TRDV2 combines with J gene TRDJ3; D remains ambiguous. The CDR3 DNA sequence: TGTGCCTGTGACACCGGGTACTCGAGCTCCTGGGACACCCGACAGATGTTTTTC. Translated: CACDTGYSSSWDTRQMFF.